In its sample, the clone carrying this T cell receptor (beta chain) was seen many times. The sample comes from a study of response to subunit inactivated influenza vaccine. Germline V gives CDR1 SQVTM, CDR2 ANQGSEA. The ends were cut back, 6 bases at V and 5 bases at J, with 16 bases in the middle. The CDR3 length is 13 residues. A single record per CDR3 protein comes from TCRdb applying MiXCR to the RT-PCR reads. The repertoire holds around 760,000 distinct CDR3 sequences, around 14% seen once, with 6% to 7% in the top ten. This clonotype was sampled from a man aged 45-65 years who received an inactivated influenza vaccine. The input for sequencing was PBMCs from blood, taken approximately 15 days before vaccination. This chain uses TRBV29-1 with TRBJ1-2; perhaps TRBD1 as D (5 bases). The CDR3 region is CSVKARDDYGYTF. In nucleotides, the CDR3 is TGCAGCGTGAAAGCCAGGGACGATTATGGCTACACCTTC.